This paragraph reports one T cell receptor (beta chain). The antigen it recognizes is unknown. Per-nucleotide qualities are absent, and no much larger clonotype sits a single base away. This sample was included in a study of T-cell reconstitution after alpha-beta-depleted transplantation in children listed by TCRdb under 2016. With regard to the full study: T-cell immune reconstitution after TCRalphabeta/CD19-depleted allogeneic hematopoietic cell transplantation in children was quantitatively tracked in the study by means of TCR repertoire profiling. The full study reports these points: The apparently early recovery of alphabetaT-cell counts about two months after transplant reportedly depended on only several hundred rapidly expanded clones that came from non-depleted graft cells. The frequencies of hyperexpanded clones fell over the following months, and after one year, T-cell counts and TCRbeta diversity were mostly attributed to newly produced T cells. In some patients, high TCRbeta diversity at day 60 was attributed to recipient T cells and intrathymic progenitors that had survived conditioning.

The intended sense of this specimen's treatment or condition label: allogeneic hematopoietic cell transplantation with graft depleted of TCRalphabeta T cells and CD19 B cells. The transplant recipients were children given TCRalphabeta/CD19-depleted allogeneic hematopoietic cell grafts. Libraries were prepared through PCR. This sample was sequenced with an Illumina HiSeq 2500. TCR libraries were prepared with molecular barcoding, using unique molecular identifiers to normalize TCRbeta repertoire quantification. TCRdb took the public reads, trimmed them with fastp at Q25, ran MiXCR for clone calling and kept in-frame beta chains. Entries are consolidated by CDR3 protein sequence, retaining the most common genes and DNA. Within this sample are around 440,000 distinct CDR3 sequences, with 15% to 20% of them counted one time only. 25% to 30% of the sample is taken by the ten largest. This receptor was taken from a boy younger than two who had a stem cell transplant for Wiskott-Aldrich syndrome, so the T cells may come from the graft donor. The sequencing here drew on PBMCs, mostly from graft donor cells, taken 360 days after TCRalphabeta/CD19-depleted stem cell transplant.

The CDR3 in this case is CSVGSSGPYNEQFF. At the DNA level, the sequence is TGCAGCGTTGGGTCGTCAGGCCCGTACAATGAGCAGTTCTTC. In this chain, TRBV29-1 is recombined with TRBJ2-1; the D gene assignment is ambiguous. Based on the germline V gene, the CDR1 and CDR2 sequences are SQVTM and ANQGSEA. The CDR3 starts with the cysteine, ends with the phenylalanine, and has 14 residues. Only the CDR3 DNA stays, 42 bases, in frame from base 1. V gives up 4 bases and J gives up 4 bases, and the segment between their germline ends measures 14 bases.